The T cell receptor beta chain described here comes from a study of T cells expressing NK-cell markers. Notes on the study in general: CD8+ T cells in 5 or 6 donors included dominant NKG2C+ clonotypes at roughly 1.0-8%.

The CDR3 runs to 14 residues. The germline V gene encodes CDR1 SNHLY and CDR2 FYNNEI. TCRdb reworked the 5' RACE reads into one entry per CDR3 protein, no DNA. Here the sample table reports roughly 420,000 distinct CDR3 sequences. Comment on this clonotype: Its target is unknown.

This sequence was found in a woman between 18 and 69 years old in good health. The V gene is TRBV2, the J gene TRBJ2-2; TCRdb gives TRBD1 as the D gene, but with no DNA this cannot be confirmed. What was sequenced was blood T cells: a sorted CD56 or NKG2C T cell subset, CD4+ or CD8+ T cells, or bulk PBMC T cells (not recorded which). CDR3 sequence: CASSYRGVTGELFF.